Below, 6 T cell receptor beta chains from the same sample are listed, as sequenced in a study of T cell changes during pregnancy in multiple sclerosis. TCRdb keeps only in-frame clones here, not all; method: immunoSEQ multiplex PCR. The table shows around 60,000 clones, with roughly 95% occurring only once. The specimen was CD4+ T cells from peripheral blood mononuclear cells, collected before pregnancy. These receptors came from a female donor with multiple sclerosis, enrolled in a pregnancy study.

V and J are TRBV28 and TRBJ2-3; perhaps TRBD1 as D (6 bases). Deletions cut 5 bases from V and 0 bases from J, with 12 bases between. CDR1 MDHEN and CDR2 SYDVKM come from the germline V gene. CDR3 length: 15 amino acids. The CDR3 loop is CASSRGGYSTDTQYF. CDR3 nucleotide sequence: TGTGCCAGCAGTCGAGGGGGATATAGCACAGATACGCAGTATTTT.

This rearrangement joins TRBV7-6 to TRBJ2-1; 9 positions match TRBD2. Trimming at V came to 3 bases and at J to 4 bases, leaving 4 bases not matched to a gene. The germline gives CDR1 SGHVS, CDR2 FNYEAQ. This CDR3 contains 15 residues. CDR3: CASSLREGSYNEQFF. The DNA of the CDR3 is TGTGCCAGCAGCTTGCGGGAGGGATCATACAATGAGCAGTTCTTC.

This clone was seen once. The gene calls are TRBV5-4 and TRBJ2-2; 7 bases align to TRBD2. The CDR3 loop spans 15 amino acids. J gave up 4 bases and V 4 bases, and 7 bases lay outside the gene matches. Germline lookup yields CDR1 SGHNT and CDR2 YYREEE (reference sequence). In DNA, the CDR3 is TGTGCCAGCAGCCTGCAAGGGAGGGGCACCGGGGAGCTGTTTTTT. Protein product: CASSLQGRGTGELFF.

The chain joins TRBV5-1 to TRBJ2-1; D is uncertain. Germline CDR1 SGHRS, CDR2 YFSETQ. The CDR3 consists of 11 residues. The V end was cut by 5 bases, the J end by 8 bases, with 8 bases between. The CDR3 DNA is TGCGCCAGCAGTTTCGTCGATGAGCAGTTCTTC. Protein sequence: CASSFVDEQFF.

This clone was recorded only once. The chain joins TRBV29-1 to TRBJ2-3; 7 bases are a match to TRBD2. The germline gives CDR1 SQVTM, CDR2 ANQGSEA. V shed 7 bases and J 7 bases; nucleotides not matched to a gene: 14. This CDR3 contains 14 residues. The CDR3 is CSGLVAGAGYTQYF. The CDR3 DNA follows: TGCAGCGGTCTAGTCGCGGGAGCAGGGTATACGCAGTATTTT.

This clone was seen just once. The rearrangement joins TRBV7-2 to TRBJ2-7; 10 bases match TRBD1. V lost 1 base, J lost 5 bases, and 11 bases stayed unmatched. The length of the CDR3 is 17 residues. Germline CDR1 SGHTA, CDR2 FQGNSA. The CDR3 DNA reads as TGTGCCAGCAGCTTAGAGGCTGGACGGACAGGGGGACACGAGCAGTACTTC. Residues: CASSLEAGRTGGHEQYF. Together with reference TRBV7-2 and TRBJ2-7, the CDR3 gives the full variable domain: GAGVSQSPSNKVTEKGKDVELRCDPISGHTALYWYRQSLGQGLEFLIYFQGNSAPDKSGLPSDRFSAERTGGSVSTLTIQRTQQEDSAVYLCASSLEAGRTGGHEQYFGPGTRLTVT.